The sequence of this TCR beta chain was determined in a study of post-analysis software for immune sequencing data. Regarding the study as a whole: Patients used roughly five TRBV segments, including TRBV5-6, TRBV5-1 and TRBV20-1, more often than controls. Same-batch samples co-clustered strongly by F measure.

Included in the TCR beta cDNA libraries were unique molecular identifiers. Using its own MiXCR run on the PCR reads, TCRdb lists one record per CDR3 protein. The sample holds about 260,000 distinct CDR3 sequences; about 38% are singletons and the top ten take under 5.5%. Deletions cut 1 base from V and 4 bases from J, with 21 bases between. CDR1 and CDR2 from the germline V gene are LNHNV and YYDKDF (reference sequence). The CDR3 extends over 18 amino acids. There are many counts of this clonotype. What it recognizes is unknown. V usage is TRBV15 and J usage is TRBJ2-3, with a weak D call TRBD1 (6 bases). Sequencing was performed on blood. The clonotype originates from a girl aged 10-17 years with multiple sclerosis. The CDR3 DNA is TGTGCCACCAGCAGAGCGTTGGGAACAGGGTTTGATTCAGATACGCAGTATTTT. It yields the protein CATSRALGTGFDSDTQYF.